This T cell receptor (beta chain) is from a study of blood T cell repertoires in COVID-19. CDR3 size: 15 residues. Germline values: CDR1 SQVTM, CDR2 ANQGSEA. Trimming removed 1 base from V and 1 base from J; junction bases left unmatched: 4. Assay: immunoSEQ multiplex PCR; the TCRdb copy retains only in-frame clones and omits some. Of about 180,000 clones in the sample, about 88% are singletons; the top ten hold about 1.9%. The sample taken for sequencing was peripheral blood. This rearrangement joins TRBV29-1 to TRBJ2-1; 7 bases map to TRBD2. The receptor comes from a man aged 18 to 35 who had recovered from COVID-19. As DNA, the CDR3 is TGCAGCGTTGAAGGCACTAGCGATTCCTACAATGAGCAGTTCTTC. It codes for CSVEGTSDSYNEQFF.